A single sample is the source of the 9 T cell receptor beta chains below, sequenced in a study of cytomegalovirus exposure and HLA in healthy donors. The primer mix had 60 Vbeta and 13 Jbeta primers. Profiling relied on immunoSEQ multiplex PCR, and the TCRdb table lists in-frame clones only, not all of them. The sample has about 160,000 clones; roughly 79% are singletons. Sequencing was done on a sample of PBMCs. The origin of the receptors is a woman aged 50 to 60 in good health and CMV-seronegative.

This clone is categorized as medium-sized. The chain links TRBV4-3 to TRBJ2-5; 8 bases match TRBD2. The CDR3 is 19 residues long. CDR1 is LGHNA and CDR2 is YSLEER in the germline V gene. The ends lost 1 base at V and 5 bases at J; junction bases unmatched: 18. CDR3 coding DNA: TGCGCCAGCAGCCAAGGTTTAATCGGGAGGGGAGTATTCAGGGAGACCCAGTACTTC. Translation gives CASSQGLIGRGVFRETQYF.

The V and J genes are TRBV5-4 and TRBJ2-7; TRBD1 is a possible D gene (5 bases). Germline V lookup: CDR1 SGHNT, CDR2 YYREEE (reference sequence). The CDR3 length is 14 residues. V was clipped by 4 bases and J by 3 bases, with 14 bases between them. The CDR3: CASSPGRGGYEQYF. As DNA, the CDR3 is TGTGCCAGCAGCCCCGGTAGGGGTGGCTACGAGCAGTACTTC.

The rearrangement joins TRBV12-5 to TRBJ1-2, with 8 bases matching TRBD1. Unmatched junction bases numbered 8, after V lost 2 bases and J lost 9 bases. CDR3 length: 14 amino acids. Per the germline V gene, CDR1 is LGHNT and CDR2 is FRNRAP. The chain's CDR3 is CASGLKQGVLRYTF. For the CDR3, the DNA is TGTGCTAGTGGTTTGAAACAGGGGGTATTGCGCTACACCTTC. Supplemented by reference TRBV12-5 and TRBJ1-2, the full variable domain reads DARVTQTPRHKVTEMGQEVTMRCQPILGHNTVFWYRQTMMQGLELLAYFRNRAPLDDSGMPKDRFSAEMPDATLATLKIQPSEPRDSAVYFCASGLKQGVLRYTFGSGTRLTVV.

The chain uses TRBV6-6 and TRBJ2-7; TRBD2 matches 8 bases. CDR1 and CDR2 (germline): MNHNY, SVGAGI (reference sequence). Trimming cost V 7 bases and J 2 bases; bases outside gene matches: 7. The CDR3 is 14 amino acids. This CDR3 is CASNPTGGAYEQYF. For the CDR3, the DNA is TGTGCCAGCAACCCCACGGGGGGGGCCTACGAGCAGTACTTC.

J is TRBJ2-7 and V is TRBV28; 7 bases are shared with TRBD2. The CDR3 runs to 15 residues. Per germline, CDR1 MDHEN and CDR2 SYDVKM. J was trimmed by 0 bases and V by 6 bases; bases with no gene match: 8. Here the CDR3 DNA reads TGTGCCAGCAGCCCAGGACTAGTGAGCTCCTACGAGCAGTACTTC. Translated, it gives CASSPGLVSSYEQYF.

This clone has a handful of counts. The V call is TRBV4-2, the J call TRBJ2-1; a possible D gene is TRBD2 (6 bases). This CDR3 comprises 15 residues. V was pared by 0 bases and J by 7 bases, with 13 bases between. Germline V gene lookup returns CDR1 LGHNA and CDR2 YNFKEQ. The DNA of the CDR3 is TGTGCCAGCAGCCAAGATAAAGGAGGGGCGAATGAGCAGTTCTTC. As protein: CASSQDKGGANEQFF.

The chain is built from TRBV4-3 and TRBJ2-7, with 8 nucleotides matching TRBD1. V was clipped by 0 bases and J by 2 bases; unmatched bases: 3. Germline loops: CDR1 LGHNA, CDR2 YSLEER. The CDR3 is made up of 15 amino acids. CDR3 region: CASSQDRGLAYEQYF. CDR3 coding DNA: TGCGCCAGCAGCCAAGACAGGGGGCTCGCCTACGAGCAGTACTTC.

The chain is built from TRBV5-1 and TRBJ1-1; no clear D. The CDR3 loop spans 16 amino acids. V lost 0 bases and J 1 base, leaving 13 bases between the germline ends. CDR1 is SGHRS, CDR2 YFSETQ, per germline. CDR3 nucleotides: TGCGCCAGCAGCTTGGGTGACACGAAGAAGAACACTGAAGCTTTCTTT. Protein product: CASSLGDTKKNTEAFF.

This clone has a handful of counts. V usage is TRBV5-4 and J usage is TRBJ1-1, with D hard to call. The V and J ends lost 2 bases and 5 bases respectively, with 7 bases between them. Germline CDR1 reads SGHNT; CDR2 reads YYREEE (reference sequence). The CDR3 sequence is 12 residues long. The CDR3 DNA reads TGTGCCAGCAGCTTTGGGCAAACTGAAGCTTTCTTT. This encodes CASSFGQTEAFF.